One sample yielded the 11 T cell receptor beta chains listed below, sequenced in a study of cytotoxic CD8 clonotypes in ibrutinib-treated CLL. The data were produced by immunoSEQ multiplex PCR, yet TCRdb's version contains in-frame clones alone and is incomplete. The data contain approximately 200,000 clones, 72% of them singletons. The sequences come from PBMCs, collected after 24 months of ibrutinib treatment. Source of these receptors: a human donor with chronic lymphocytic leukemia.

This clone showed up just once. The V gene is TRBV30, the J gene TRBJ1-1; D is unclear. The CDR3 has 13 residues. Germline assignment: CDR1 GTSNPN and CDR2 SVGIG (reference sequence). V lost 4 bases and J 3 bases, leaving 12 bases between the germline ends. The CDR3 bases are TGTGCCTGGAAGGTCCACCGGGACACTGAAGCTTTCTTT. It translates to CAWKVHRDTEAFF. Full variable domain (rest looked up from reference TRBV30 and TRBJ1-1): SQTIHQWPATLVQPVGSPLSLECTVEGTSNPNLYWYRQAAGRGLQLLFYSVGIGQISSEVPQNLSASRPQDRQFILSSKKLLLSDSGFYLCAWKVHRDTEAFFGQGTRLTVV.

CDR3 in DNA: TGCGCCAGCAGCTTTTGGACTAGCGGGAGGGATGAGCAGTTCTTC. It codes for CASSFWTSGRDEQFF. The chain employs TRBV5-1 and TRBJ2-1; TRBD2 matches at 15 bases. The CDR3 totals 15 residues. The germline V gene encodes CDR1 SGHRS and CDR2 YFSETQ. V was pared by 2 bases and J by 8 bases, with 2 bases of the junction left unmatched. The full variable domain, its missing parts supplied by reference TRBV5-1 and TRBJ2-1, is KAGVTQTPRYLIKTRGQQVTLSCSPISGHRSVSWYQQTPGQGLQFLFEYFSETQRNKGNFPGRFSGRQFSNSRSEMNVSTLELGDSALYLCASSFWTSGRDEQFFGPGTRLTVL.

This chain uses TRBV10-1 with TRBJ2-1; 9 bases fit TRBD2. This CDR3 is 18 amino acids long. The ends lost 6 bases at V and 8 bases at J; junction bases unmatched: 20. Looked up from germline, CDR1 is WNHNN and CDR2 is SYGVQD (reference sequence). This chain's CDR3 is CASSNTIIAGVKRHEQFF. DNA for the CDR3: TGCGCCAGCAGCAACACCATAATAGCGGGAGTCAAAAGGCATGAGCAGTTCTTC.

The V and J genes are TRBV11-2 and TRBJ2-5, with TRBD1 matching 8 bases. V shed 4 bases, J shed 5 bases, and the junction held 3 bases outside the gene matches. The CDR3 sequence is 13 residues long. Germline V gene lookup returns CDR1 SGHAT and CDR2 FQNNGV. In DNA, the CDR3 is TGTGCCAGCAGCTGGACAGGGAGGGAGACCCAGTACTTC. This gives the protein CASSWTGRETQYF.

This clone was detected a few times. V and J are TRBV7-8 and TRBJ2-5; D unclear. This CDR3 has 11 amino acids. V was clipped by 2 bases and J by 7 bases, with 5 bases between them. Germline V gene lookup returns CDR1 SGHVS and CDR2 FQNEAQ. The CDR3 region has the DNA TGTGCCAGCAGCTTAACCCCGACCCAGTACTTC. Translating it yields CASSLTPTQYF.

V is TRBV29-1 and J is TRBJ2-1; a possible D gene is TRBD2 (5 bases). The CDR3 is 14 amino acids. Germline V gene lookup returns CDR1 SQVTM and CDR2 ANQGSEA. V was clipped by 4 bases and J by 5 bases, with 15 bases between them. As DNA, the CDR3 is TGCAGCGTTGTTTTCTTGGGAGCCCACAATGAGCAGTTCTTC. It yields the protein CSVVFLGAHNEQFF.

The V gene is TRBV25-1, the J gene TRBJ2-1; D perhaps matches TRBD2 (7 bases). Germline V CDR1 and CDR2: MGHDK, SYGVNS. V lost 3 bases and J lost 9, with 21 bases in between. This CDR3 is 16 amino acids long. The CDR3: CASSETPGAWEGEQFF. The CDR3 bases are TGTGCCAGCAGTGAGACTCCAGGGGCCTGGGAGGGTGAGCAGTTCTTC.

This clone was seen a handful of times. The J gene is TRBJ1-3, the V gene TRBV30; no clear D. Trimming shortened V by 0 bases and J by 0 bases, and 9 bases separated the two germline ends. The V gene's germline CDR1 is GTSNPN and CDR2 SVGIG (reference sequence). The CDR3 runs 15 residues. CDR3 coding DNA: TGTGCCTGGAGTGTAGGCACGGACTCTGGAAACACCATATATTTT. It encodes CAWSVGTDSGNTIYF.

The chain recombines TRBV5-6 with TRBJ2-1; D is uncertain. This CDR3 comprises 15 residues. Germline V gives CDR1 SGHDT, CDR2 YYEEEE. V lost 1 base and J 8 bases, leaving 16 bases between the germline ends. CDR3 nucleotides: TGTGCCAGCAGCTTGACGACGTTTGTGGGTGATGAGCAGTTCTTC. This encodes CASSLTTFVGDEQFF.

This chain joins TRBV29-1 and TRBJ1-3; no clear D gene. Germline lookup yields CDR1 SQVTM and CDR2 ANQGSEA. V lost 4 bases to trimming and J lost 0 bases, with 4 bases between them. The CDR3 extends over 12 amino acids. The CDR3 bases are TGCAGCGTTGCTTCCTCTGGAAACACCATATATTTT. Translating gives CSVASSGNTIYF.

The chain employs TRBV5-1 and TRBJ2-5; TRBD2 agrees at 12 bases. Germline assignment: CDR1 SGHRS and CDR2 YFSETQ. This CDR3 has 17 amino acids. Trimming cost V 2 bases and J 5 bases; bases outside gene matches: 10. DNA of the CDR3: TGCGCCAGCAGCTTCCCTAGCGGGAGGGCCTGGGAGGAGACCCAGTACTTC. Translated: CASSFPSGRAWEETQYF.